Below, one T cell receptor beta chain is given with its context. This entry comes from a study of blood T cell repertoires in COVID-19. Background on the study: Acute and convalescent COVID-19 specimens originated in the United States, Italy and Spain. From T cells, B-cell-depleted T cells, or PBMCs came the material, which was cDNA or gDNA.

Deletions cut 5 bases from V and 5 bases from J, with 10 bases between. The CDR3 is 13 amino acids. Authors' analysis steps: Nucleated cell counts were estimated from reference gene primer amplification. Assay: immunoSEQ multiplex PCR; the TCRdb copy retains only in-frame clones and omits some. V and J calls and clone size come straight from that table; D and trimming were deduced from the DNA. Among just over 150,000 clones listed, about four fifths were seen once. The sequence derives from a man between 60 and 70 years old with acute or convalescent COVID-19. The specimen was peripheral blood. J is TRBJ1-5 and V is TRBV12-3 or TRBV12-4, with D unclear. The CDR3 spells CASSPRPDQPQHF. The CDR3 DNA reads TGTGCCAGCAGTCCCCGCCCGGATCAGCCCCAGCATTTT.